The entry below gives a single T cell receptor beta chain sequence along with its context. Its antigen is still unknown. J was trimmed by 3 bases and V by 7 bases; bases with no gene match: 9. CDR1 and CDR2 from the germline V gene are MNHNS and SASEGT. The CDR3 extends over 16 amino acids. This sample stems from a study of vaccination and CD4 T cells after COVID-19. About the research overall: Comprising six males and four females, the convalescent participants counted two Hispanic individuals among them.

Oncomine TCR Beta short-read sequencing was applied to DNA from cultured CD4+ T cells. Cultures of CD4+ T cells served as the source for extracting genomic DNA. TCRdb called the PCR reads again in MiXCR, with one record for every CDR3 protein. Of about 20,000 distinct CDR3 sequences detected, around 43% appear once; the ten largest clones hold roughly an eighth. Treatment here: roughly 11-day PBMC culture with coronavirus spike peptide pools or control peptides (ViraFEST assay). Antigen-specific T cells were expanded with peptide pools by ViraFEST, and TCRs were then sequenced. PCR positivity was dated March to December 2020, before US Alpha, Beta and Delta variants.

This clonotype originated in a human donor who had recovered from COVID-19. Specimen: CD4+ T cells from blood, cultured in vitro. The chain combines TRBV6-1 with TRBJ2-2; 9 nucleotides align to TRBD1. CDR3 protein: CASTPRGTGHTGELFF. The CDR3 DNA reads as TGTGCCAGCACCCCCCGCGGGACAGGGCACACCGGGGAGCTGTTTTTT.